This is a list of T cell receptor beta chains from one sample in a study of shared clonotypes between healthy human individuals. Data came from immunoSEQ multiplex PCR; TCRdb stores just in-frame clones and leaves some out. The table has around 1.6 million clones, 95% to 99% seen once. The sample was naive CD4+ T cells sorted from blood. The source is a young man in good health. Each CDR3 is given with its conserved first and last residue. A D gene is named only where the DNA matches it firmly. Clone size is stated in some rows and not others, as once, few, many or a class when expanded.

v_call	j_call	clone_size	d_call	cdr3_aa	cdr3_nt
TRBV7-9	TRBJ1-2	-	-	CASSLEYGAGYTF	TGTGCCAGCAGCTTAGAGTACGGGGCGGGCTACACCTTC
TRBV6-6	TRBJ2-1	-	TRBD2	CASSLGLAGNEQFF	TGTGCCAGCAGTTTGGGACTAGCGGGGAATGAGCAGTTCTTC
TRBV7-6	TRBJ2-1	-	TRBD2	CASSLIFRAGGPVGVEQFF	TGTGCCAGCAGCTTAATTTTTAGGGCGGGAGGGCCGGTAGGAGTTGAGCAGTTCTTC
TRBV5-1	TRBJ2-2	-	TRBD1	CASSGIGQGAGELFF	TGCGCCAGCAGCGGAATCGGACAGGGGGCCGGGGAGCTGTTTTTT
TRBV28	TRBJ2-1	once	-	CASAAGYNEQFF	TGTGCCAGCGCCGCGGGCTACAATGAGCAGTTCTTC
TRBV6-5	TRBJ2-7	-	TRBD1	CASSYSTAGGATEQYF	TGTGCCAGCAGTTACTCGACGGCAGGGGGCGCGACCGAGCAGTACTTC
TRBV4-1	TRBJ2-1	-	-	CASSHAPPDLVNEQFF	TGCGCCAGCAGCCACGCCCCGCCGGACTTAGTAAATGAGCAGTTCTTC
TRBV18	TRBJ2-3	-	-	CASSPGTGPDTQYF	TGTGCCAGCTCACCCGGGACTGGTCCAGATACGCAGTATTTT
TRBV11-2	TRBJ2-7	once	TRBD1	CASSYKPGQGLGKQYF	TGTGCCAGCAGCTACAAACCGGGACAGGGACTTGGAAAGCAGTACTTC
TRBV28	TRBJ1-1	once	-	CASSPFYTEAFF	TGTGCCAGCAGTCCCTTCTACACTGAAGCTTTCTTT
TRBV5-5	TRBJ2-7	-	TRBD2	CASSWGLAGDRQYF	TGTGCCAGCAGCTGGGGGCTAGCGGGAGATCGGCAGTACTTC
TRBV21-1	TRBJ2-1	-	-	CASSKRGLAGVPIYNEQFF	TGTGCCAGCAGCAAACGGGGACTAGCGGGGGTGCCCATCTACAATGAGCAGTTCTTC
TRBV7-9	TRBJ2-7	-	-	CASSRGEGPYEQYF	TGTGCCAGCAGCCGTGGTGAGGGGCCCTACGAGCAGTACTTC
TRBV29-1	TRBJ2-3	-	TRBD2	CSVEDHTGGPADTQYF	TGCAGCGTTGAAGATCATACGGGAGGGCCGGCAGATACGCAGTATTTT
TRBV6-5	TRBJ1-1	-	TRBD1	CASRQDRGNTEAFF	TGTGCCAGCAGACAGGACAGGGGTAATACTGAAGCTTTCTTT
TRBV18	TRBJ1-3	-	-	CASSPGPERRNTIYF	TGTGCCAGCTCACCTGGACCCGAAAGAAGAAACACCATATATTTT
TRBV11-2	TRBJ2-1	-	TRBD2	CASSSWGTSRYNEQFF	TGTGCCAGCAGCTCCTGGGGGACTAGCAGGTACAATGAGCAGTTCTTC
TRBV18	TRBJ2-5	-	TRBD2	CASSPVAGSGETQYF	TGTGCCAGCTCCCCTGTAGCGGGGTCAGGAGAGACCCAGTACTTC
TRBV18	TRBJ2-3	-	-	CASSPPAPGPLADTQYF	TGTGCCAGCTCACCACCGGCCCCTGGGCCCCTCGCAGATACGCAGTATTTT